The rows below give T cell receptor beta chains drawn from one sample of a study of CD8+ T cells in alopecia areata. Profiling relied on immunoSEQ multiplex PCR, and the TCRdb table lists in-frame clones only, not all of them. The sample includes approximately 42,000 clones, 50% to 70% of them seen just once. This specimen consisted of CD8+ T cells sorted from blood, obtained at week 4, from a patient treated with tofacitinib. The origin of the receptors is a human donor with alopecia areata. The CDR3 runs from the conserved cysteine through the conserved F or W. The order of the fields is D gene, clone size, V gene, J gene, CDR3 protein, CDR3 DNA. D genes are given only for firm matches. Part of the rows lack a size; the others show once, few, many or a class for expanded clones.

TRBD1	once	TRBV7-2	TRBJ2-7	CASSPGTGAYEQYF	TGTGCCAGCAGCCCCGGGACAGGGGCCTACGAGCAGTACTTC
TRBD1	-	TRBV30	TRBJ1-1	CAWSEGGRNFF	TGTGCCTGGAGTGAAGGGGGCCGTAACTTCTTT
-	-	TRBV29-1	TRBJ1-1	CSVGNGIDTEAFF	TGCAGCGTGGGCAACGGGATCGACACTGAAGCTTTCTTT
TRBD1	-	TRBV29-1	TRBJ1-2	CSVTGTEKYGYTF	TGCAGCGTGACCGGGACAGAAAAGTATGGCTACACCTTC
-	once	TRBV27	TRBJ1-1	CASSSGSMKAFF	TGTGCCAGCAGTTCAGGGAGTATGAAAGCTTTCTTT
-	medium-sized	TRBV7-9	TRBJ2-3	CASSLVSSSTDTQYF	TGTGCCAGCAGCTTAGTCAGCTCTAGCACAGATACGCAGTATTTT
-	few	TRBV11-2	TRBJ2-5	CASSLGVGPQETQYF	TGTGCCAGCAGCTTAGGGGTCGGGCCCCAAGAGACCCAGTACTTC
TRBD1	-	TRBV2	TRBJ2-1	CASSSGTGYEQFF	TGTGCCAGCAGCTCCGGGACAGGGTATGAGCAGTTCTTC
-	-	TRBV29-1	TRBJ1-2	CSVEDGHGYTF	TGCAGCGTTGAGGACGGCCATGGCTACACCTTC
-	-	TRBV9	TRBJ2-7	CASSVHSFTRLPSYEQYF	TGTGCCAGCAGCGTCCACTCATTCACCCGACTGCCCTCCTACGAGCAGTACTTC
-	-	TRBV29-1	TRBJ2-1	CSVAVHNEQFF	TGCAGCGTTGCGGTTCACAATGAGCAGTTCTTC
TRBD2	few	TRBV19	TRBJ2-1	CASSILAGAEQFF	TGTGCCAGTAGTATTCTAGCGGGGGCCGAGCAGTTCTTC
-	-	TRBV25-1	TRBJ1-2	CASSLGGGRGYTF	TGTGCCAGCAGCTTGGGGGGCGGACGTGGCTACACCTTC
-	-	TRBV5-6	TRBJ2-7	CASSLGGRNYEQYF	TGTGCCAGCAGCTTGGGGGGACGGAACTACGAGCAGTACTTC
TRBD1	-	TRBV25-1	TRBJ2-5	CASSEGTGTETQYF	TGTGCCAGCAGTGAAGGGACAGGGACAGAGACCCAGTACTTC
-	-	TRBV14	TRBJ2-5	CASSQENRQETQYF	TGTGCCAGCAGCCAAGAGAATAGACAAGAGACCCAGTACTTC
TRBD1	-	TRBV5-1	TRBJ1-2	CASVGTGLGYTF	TGCGCCAGCGTTGGGACAGGGCTTGGCTACACCTTC
-	-	TRBV27	TRBJ1-1	CASSLAGDLEAFF	TGTGCCAGCAGTTTGGCGGGGGACCTAGAAGCTTTCTTT
-	-	TRBV2	TRBJ1-1	CASSGFTEGYTEAFF	TGTGCCAGCAGTGGGTTTACAGAGGGGTACACTGAAGCTTTCTTT
TRBD1	once	TRBV27	TRBJ2-5	CASRRDREETQYF	TGTGCCAGCCGCAGGGACAGGGAAGAGACCCAGTACTTC
-	-	TRBV10-3	TRBJ2-6	CAILATFSGANVLTF	TGTGCCATCCTCGCCACCTTCTCTGGGGCCAACGTCCTGACTTTC
-	once	TRBV15	TRBJ1-1	CATRSRSSAVGTEAFF	TGTGCCACCAGAAGCAGGTCCTCTGCGGTGGGCACTGAAGCTTTCTTT
TRBD1	few	TRBV29-1	TRBJ1-2	CSVAGTAWTDYGYTF	TGCAGCGTCGCCGGGACAGCCTGGACCGACTATGGCTACACCTTC
-	once	TRBV13	TRBJ2-7	CASSRNVEGGNEQYF	TGTGCCAGCAGCCGTAACGTGGAGGGTGGGAACGAGCAGTACTTC
TRBD1	-	TRBV6-6	TRBJ1-1	CASSLPGGGEAFF	TGTGCCAGCAGCCTTCCAGGGGGCGGAGAAGCTTTCTTT
TRBD1	few	TRBV14	TRBJ1-1	CASSRGQGRTEAFF	TGTGCCAGCAGCCGTGGACAGGGACGAACTGAAGCTTTCTTT
-	-	TRBV29-1	TRBJ2-7	CSVGSGSEQYF	TGCAGCGTTGGGTCCGGGAGTGAGCAGTACTTC
TRBD2	-	TRBV9	TRBJ2-3	CASSVYQRGGRRDTQYF	TGTGCCAGCAGCGTATACCAGCGGGGGGGCCGGAGAGATACGCAGTATTTT
-	-	TRBV13	TRBJ2-7	CASCPWQGYEQYF	TGTGCCAGCTGCCCGTGGCAGGGGTACGAGCAGTACTTC
TRBD1	-	TRBV30	TRBJ1-6	CAWSDGTVGSPLHF	TGTGCCTGGTCGGACGGGACAGTTGGATCACCCCTCCACTTT
TRBD1	-	TRBV29-1	TRBJ1-1	CSGTGAFF	TGCAGCGGGACAGGGGCTTTCTTT
-	-	TRBV7-3	TRBJ1-2	CASSLAGRVNYGYTF	TGTGCCAGCAGCTTAGCAGGAAGGGTTAACTATGGCTACACCTTC
TRBD1	-	TRBV6-1	TRBJ1-5	CASSDGQGPQPQHF	TGTGCCAGCAGCGACGGACAGGGACCTCAGCCCCAGCATTTT
TRBD2	-	TRBV4-3	TRBJ2-7	CASSQAEGGGYEQYF	TGCGCCAGCAGCCAAGCAGAAGGCGGGGGCTACGAGCAGTACTTC
-	-	TRBV29-1	TRBJ2-7	CSVEDGHSYEQYF	TGCAGCGTTGAAGATGGTCACTCCTACGAGCAGTACTTC
-	once	TRBV30	TRBJ1-1	CAWSIGMNTEAFF	TGTGCCTGGAGTATAGGGATGAACACTGAAGCTTTCTTT
-	-	TRBV30	TRBJ1-1	CAHGRNTEAFF	TGTGCCCACGGAAGGAACACTGAAGCTTTCTTT
-	-	TRBV5-1	TRBJ1-4	CASSPMDKVGEKLFF	TGCGCCAGCAGCCCGATGGACAAAGTAGGTGAAAAACTGTTTTTT
-	-	TRBV30	TRBJ1-1	CAWSVGDSTEAFF	TGTGCCTGGAGTGTAGGTGATAGCACTGAAGCTTTCTTT
-	-	TRBV9	TRBJ2-2	CASSLTTGELFF	TGTGCCAGCAGCCTAACGACCGGGGAGCTGTTTTTT
-	once	TRBV29-1	TRBJ1-1	CSVEAAEAFF	TGCAGCGTTGAGGCAGCTGAAGCTTTCTTT
-	-	TRBV29-1	TRBJ2-7	CSVVGGAPYEQYF	TGCAGCGTTGTTGGGGGGGCTCCCTACGAGCAGTACTTC
TRBD2	-	TRBV30	TRBJ2-3	CAWSVRGVDTQYF	TGTGCCTGGAGTGTACGGGGGGTGGATACGCAGTATTTT
-	-	TRBV29-1	TRBJ2-7	CSVGDGYYEQYF	TGCAGCGTTGGGGACGGTTACTACGAGCAGTACTTC
-	-	TRBV7-9	TRBJ1-1	CASSSDTEMNTEAFF	TGTGCCAGCAGCTCTGACACCGAAATGAACACTGAAGCTTTCTTT
-	once	TRBV29-1	TRBJ2-6	CSASSGANVLTF	TGCAGCGCGTCCTCTGGGGCCAACGTCCTGACTTTC
-	-	TRBV15	TRBJ2-5	CATSRVGDESREETQYF	TGTGCCACCAGCAGAGTAGGGGACGAGTCTCGTGAGGAGACCCAGTACTTC
-	-	TRBV27	TRBJ2-7	CASRGPREQYF	TGTGCCAGCAGGGGACCCAGGGAGCAGTACTTC
-	-	TRBV30	TRBJ2-7	CAWTGGNGYEQYF	TGTGCCTGGACAGGGGGGAATGGGTACGAGCAGTACTTC
-	-	TRBV6-1	TRBJ2-7	CASSETGTYEQYF	TGTGCCAGCAGTGAAACGGGGACCTACGAGCAGTACTTC
TRBD2	-	TRBV4-3	TRBJ2-7	CASSQASSGAYEQYF	TGCGCCAGCAGCCAAGCTTCTAGCGGGGCCTACGAGCAGTACTTC
-	-	TRBV30	TRBJ2-7	CGQGTSYEQYF	TGTGGTCAGGGAACCTCCTACGAGCAGTACTTC